This is a list of T cell receptor beta chains from one sample in a study of shared clonotypes between healthy human individuals. The method was immunoSEQ multiplex PCR; TCRdb's version includes in-frame clones alone and lacks a portion of them. The profile shows about 340,000 clones, less than 85% of them singletons. Material: memory CD4+ T cells sorted from blood. Source of these receptors: a man in his thirties or forties in good health. CDR3s include the opening cysteine and the closing phenylalanine or tryptophan. D genes are given only for firm matches. Only part of the rows carry a size: once, few, many, or a class if the clone is expanded.

j_call	d_call	clone_size	v_call	cdr3_nt	cdr3_aa
TRBJ2-1	TRBD2	.	TRBV11-2	TGTGCCAGCAGCGGCGGGACTAGGACATGGGATGAGCAGTTCTTC	CASSGGTRTWDEQFF
TRBJ1-1	.	.	TRBV28	TGTGCCAGCAGTTTATTGGGGAACACTGAAGCTTTCTTT	CASSLLGNTEAFF
TRBJ2-1	.	.	TRBV28	TGTGCCAGCACGGGAAAATTCTCCAATGAGCAGTTCTTC	CASTGKFSNEQFF
TRBJ2-4	TRBD2	.	TRBV5-1	TGCGCCAGCAGCGCGGGACTAGCGGGAGTTAACATTCAGTACTTC	CASSAGLAGVNIQYF
TRBJ1-1	.	.	TRBV30	TGTGCCTGGAGTGCGGGCATGAACACTGAAGCTTTCTTT	CAWSAGMNTEAFF
TRBJ2-3	TRBD2	.	TRBV11-3	TGTGCCAGCAGCCGGCGGGGGGGACACACAGATACGCAGTATTTT	CASSRRGGHTDTQYF
TRBJ2-3	TRBD2	.	TRBV25-1	TGTGCCAGCGAACGGCCTGGGGGCGGGAGGGCTGGAGATACGCAGTATTTT	CASERPGGGRAGDTQYF
TRBJ2-7	TRBD1	.	TRBV11-2	TGTGCCAGCAGCTTAGGTGCCGGGACAGGTCCCCTCGGCGAGCAGTACTTC	CASSLGAGTGPLGEQYF
TRBJ2-3	TRBD2	few	TRBV27	TGTGCCAGCAGTCCCTATAGCGGGATTAGTTCAGATACGCAGTATTTT	CASSPYSGISSDTQYF
TRBJ2-1	.	.	TRBV25-1	TGTGCCAGCAGTCATCAATTAATCTCCTACAATGAGCAGTTCTTC	CASSHQLISYNEQFF
TRBJ2-1	.	.	TRBV2	TGTGCCAGCAGGGACAACCCGCCCTACAATGAGCAGTTCTTC	CASRDNPPYNEQFF
TRBJ2-7	.	once	TRBV11-2	TGTGCCAGCAGCTTCCACCTCAGAATCCAAGGAAGCTCCTACGAGCAGTACTTC	CASSFHLRIQGSSYEQYF
TRBJ2-7	.	many	TRBV10-2	TGCGCCAGCAGTGAGAGTACAACCTACGAGCAGTACTTC	CASSESTTYEQYF
TRBJ2-7	TRBD1	.	TRBV28	TGTGCCAGCAGTCGACAGGGGGCAACCTTC	CASSRQGATF
TRBJ1-1	.	.	TRBV2	TGTGCCAGCAGACCGACCGGGAACACTGAAGCTTTCTTT	CASRPTGNTEAFF
TRBJ1-1	.	many	TRBV18	TGTGCCAGCTCAATGTTCGGGTCGAACACTGAAGCTTTCTTT	CASSMFGSNTEAFF
TRBJ2-5	.	.	TRBV6-1	TGTGCCAGCAGTGAATTTGTGACTCAAGGGACCCAGTACTTC	CASSEFVTQGTQYF
TRBJ2-5	TRBD1	few	TRBV19	TGTGCCAGTAGGCTTTCTCCGGGACAGGGTAAAGAGACCCAGTACTTC	CASRLSPGQGKETQYF
TRBJ1-2	.	.	TRBV7-9	TGTGCCAGCAGCGGAACTCAGGGGCTAGGATATGGCTACACCTTC	CASSGTQGLGYGYTF
TRBJ2-3	TRBD2	.	TRBV11-2	TGTGCCAGCAGCTTAGTAGCGGGACGGGATACGCAGTATTTT	CASSLVAGRDTQYF
TRBJ2-3	TRBD2	.	TRBV19	TGTGCCAGTAGTATAGCCCCCCTAGCGGGAGGATTAGATACGCAGTATTTT	CASSIAPLAGGLDTQYF
TRBJ2-7	.	.	TRBV7-2	TGTGCCAGCAGAAGGGATAGTCAAGAGCAGTACTTC	CASRRDSQEQYF
TRBJ2-7	.	.	TRBV9	TGTGCCAGCAGCGTAGCCTCGAGCTCCTACGAGCAGTACTTC	CASSVASSSYEQYF
TRBJ1-4	TRBD1	.	TRBV6-1	TGTGCCAGTGTCACAGGACAGGGAATAGGAAAACTGTTTTTT	CASVTGQGIGKLFF
TRBJ2-7	.	.	TRBV19	TGTGCCAGTAGTATCGCCTCCTACGAGCAGTACTTC	CASSIASYEQYF
TRBJ2-7	.	few	TRBV18	TGTGCCAGCTCACTTCCCGGGTCTACATTTTACGAGCAGTACTTC	CASSLPGSTFYEQYF
TRBJ2-1	.	few	TRBV19	TGTGCCAGTAGTCCCGGGACCTCGTCCTACAATGAGCAGTTCTTC	CASSPGTSSYNEQFF
TRBJ1-2	.	.	TRBV19	TGTGCCAGTAGTATTGAGGGAGGCTATGGCTACACCTTC	CASSIEGGYGYTF
TRBJ2-7	.	.	TRBV7-7	TGTGCTAGCAGCCCAAGATCCGGGGCCGTAGGTTACGAGCAGTACTTC	CASSPRSGAVGYEQYF
TRBJ2-7	TRBD2	.	TRBV27	TGTGCCAGCAGTCCCCTAGCGAGCGGGAGGTACGAGCAGTACTTC	CASSPLASGRYEQYF